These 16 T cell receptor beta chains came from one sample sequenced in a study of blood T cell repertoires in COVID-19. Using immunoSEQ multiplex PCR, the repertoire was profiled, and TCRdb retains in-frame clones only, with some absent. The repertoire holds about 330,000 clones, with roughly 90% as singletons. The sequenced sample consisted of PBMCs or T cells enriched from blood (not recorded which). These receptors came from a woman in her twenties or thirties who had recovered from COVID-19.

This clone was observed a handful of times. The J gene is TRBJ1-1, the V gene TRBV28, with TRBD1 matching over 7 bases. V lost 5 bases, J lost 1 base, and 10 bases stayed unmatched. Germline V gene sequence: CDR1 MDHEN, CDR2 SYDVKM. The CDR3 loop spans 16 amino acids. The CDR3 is CASSQGGLRGNTEAFF. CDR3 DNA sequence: TGTGCCAGCAGTCAGGGGGGTCTCCGAGGGAACACTGAAGCTTTCTTT. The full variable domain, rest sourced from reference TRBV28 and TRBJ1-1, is DVKVTQSSRYLVKRTGEKVFLECVQDMDHENMFWYRQDPGLGLRLIYFSYDVKMKEKGDIPEGYSVSREKKERFSLILESASTNQTSMYLCASSQGGLRGNTEAFFGQGTRLTVV.

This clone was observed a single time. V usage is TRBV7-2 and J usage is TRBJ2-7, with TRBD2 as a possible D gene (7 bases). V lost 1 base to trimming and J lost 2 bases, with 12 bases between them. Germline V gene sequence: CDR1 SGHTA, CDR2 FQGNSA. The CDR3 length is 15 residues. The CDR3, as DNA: TGTGCCAGCAGCTTAGGGCGGGGGCTGACCTACGAGCAGTACTTC. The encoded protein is CASSLGRGLTYEQYF.

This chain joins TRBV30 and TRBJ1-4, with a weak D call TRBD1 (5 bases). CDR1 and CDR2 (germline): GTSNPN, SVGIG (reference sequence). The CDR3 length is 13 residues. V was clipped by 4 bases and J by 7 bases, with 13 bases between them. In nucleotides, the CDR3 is TGTGCCTGGAATCCAGGGTATTCTGAAAAACTGTTTTTT. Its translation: CAWNPGYSEKLFF.

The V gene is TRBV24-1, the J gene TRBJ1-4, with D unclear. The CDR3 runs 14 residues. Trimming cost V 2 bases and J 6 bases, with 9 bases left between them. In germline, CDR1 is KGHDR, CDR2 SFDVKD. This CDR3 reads CATSDWPQDEKLFF. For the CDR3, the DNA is TGTGCCACCAGTGATTGGCCCCAAGATGAAAAACTGTTTTTT.

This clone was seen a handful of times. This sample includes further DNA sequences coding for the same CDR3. The CDR3 is CASSPGDSSYNEQFF. CDR3 nucleotide sequence: TGCGCCAGCAGCCCCGGGGACAGTAGCTACAATGAGCAGTTCTTC. The chain combines TRBV5-1 with TRBJ2-1, with 7 bases aligning to TRBD1. With V trimmed by 4 bases and J by 3 bases, 7 bases remained unmatched. The germline V gene encodes CDR1 SGHRS and CDR2 YFSETQ. The CDR3 consists of 15 residues.

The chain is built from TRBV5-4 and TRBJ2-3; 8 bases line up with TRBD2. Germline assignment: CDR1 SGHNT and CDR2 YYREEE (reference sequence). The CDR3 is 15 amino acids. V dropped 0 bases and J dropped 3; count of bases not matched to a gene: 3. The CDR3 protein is CASSLVVAGTDTQYF. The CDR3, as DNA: TGTGCCAGCAGCTTGGTGGTAGCGGGGACAGATACGCAGTATTTT.

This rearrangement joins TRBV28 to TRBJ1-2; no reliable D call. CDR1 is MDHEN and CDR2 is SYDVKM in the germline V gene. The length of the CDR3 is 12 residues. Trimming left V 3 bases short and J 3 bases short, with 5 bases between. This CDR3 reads CASSFEDYGYTF. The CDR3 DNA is TGTGCCAGCAGTTTCGAGGACTATGGCTACACCTTC.

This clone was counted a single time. The CDR3 here is CASSFGLAGVGTGELFF. The CDR3 DNA reads as TGTGCCAGCAGCTTTGGACTAGCGGGAGTCGGCACCGGGGAGCTGTTTTTT. The chain combines TRBV7-2 with TRBJ2-2; TRBD2 agrees at 13 bases. The trim removed 3 bases at V and 4 bases at J, leaving 5 bases unmatched. The germline V gene encodes CDR1 SGHTA and CDR2 FQGNSA. The CDR3 spans 17 residues. The whole variable domain, filled in from reference TRBV7-2 and TRBJ2-2, reads GAGVSQSPSNKVTEKGKDVELRCDPISGHTALYWYRQSLGQGLEFLIYFQGNSAPDKSGLPSDRFSAERTGGSVSTLTIQRTQQEDSAVYLCASSFGLAGVGTGELFFGEGSRLTVL.

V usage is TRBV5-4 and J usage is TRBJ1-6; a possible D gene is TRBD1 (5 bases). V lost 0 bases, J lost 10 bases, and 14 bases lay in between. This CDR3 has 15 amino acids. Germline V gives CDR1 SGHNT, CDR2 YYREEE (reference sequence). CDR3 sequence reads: CASSLDGGLGSPLHF. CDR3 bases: TGTGCCAGCAGCTTGGACGGGGGACTCGGCTCACCCCTCCACTTT.

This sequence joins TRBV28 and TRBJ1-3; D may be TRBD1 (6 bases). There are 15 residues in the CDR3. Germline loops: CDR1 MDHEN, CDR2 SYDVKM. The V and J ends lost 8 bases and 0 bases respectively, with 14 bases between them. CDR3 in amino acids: CASQEVQGSGNTIYF. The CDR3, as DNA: TGTGCCAGCCAAGAGGTACAGGGCTCTGGAAACACCATATATTTT.

This chain's CDR3 is CASSYSHRAGNTIYF. CDR3 nucleotide sequence: TGTGCCAGCAGTTACTCGCACAGGGCTGGAAACACCATATATTTT. The chain carries TRBV6-2 or TRBV6-3 and TRBJ1-3; TRBD1 might be the D (6 bases). The CDR3 runs to 15 residues. Looked up from germline, CDR1 is MNHEY and CDR2 is SVGEGT. The ends were cut back, 0 bases at V and 2 bases at J, with 8 bases in the middle.

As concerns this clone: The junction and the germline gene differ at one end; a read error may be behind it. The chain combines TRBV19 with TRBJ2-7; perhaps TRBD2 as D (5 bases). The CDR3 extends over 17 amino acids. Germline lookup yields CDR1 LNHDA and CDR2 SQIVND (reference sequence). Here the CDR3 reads CASSIYLSPGEPYEQYF. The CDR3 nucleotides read TGTGCCAGTAGTATATACCTCTCCCCCGGGGAACCCTACGAGCAATACTTC.

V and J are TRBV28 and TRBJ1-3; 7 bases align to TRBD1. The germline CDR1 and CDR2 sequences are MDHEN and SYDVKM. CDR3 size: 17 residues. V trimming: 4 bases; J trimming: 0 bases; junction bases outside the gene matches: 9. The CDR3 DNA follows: TGTGCCAGCAGTTACCCGGGACAGATCAACTCTGGAAACACCATATATTTT. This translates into CASSYPGQINSGNTIYF.

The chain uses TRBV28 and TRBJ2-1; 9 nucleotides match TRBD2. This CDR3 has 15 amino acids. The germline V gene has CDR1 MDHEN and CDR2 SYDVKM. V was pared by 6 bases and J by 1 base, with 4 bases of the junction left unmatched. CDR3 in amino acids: CASRRAGGSYNEQFF. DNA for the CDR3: TGTGCCAGCAGGAGAGCGGGAGGTTCCTACAATGAGCAGTTCTTC.

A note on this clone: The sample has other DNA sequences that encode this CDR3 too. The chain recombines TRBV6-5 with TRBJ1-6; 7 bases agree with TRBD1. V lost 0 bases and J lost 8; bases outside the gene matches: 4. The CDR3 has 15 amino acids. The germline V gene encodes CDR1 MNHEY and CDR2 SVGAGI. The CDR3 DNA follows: TGTGCCAGCAGTTACTCGCGGCAGGGGGATTCACCCCTCCACTTT. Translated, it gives CASSYSRQGDSPLHF.

The CDR3 protein is CASSQGLAGVRGYIQYF. In DNA form, the CDR3 reads TGCGCCAGCAGCCAAGGGCTAGCGGGAGTTCGGGGTTACATTCAGTACTTC. This rearrangement joins TRBV4-1 to TRBJ2-4; 10 bases align to TRBD2. V trimming: 1 base; J trimming: 8 bases; junction bases outside the gene matches: 11. From germline, CDR1 is MGHRA and CDR2 YSYEKL. CDR3 size: 17 residues.